The 19 T cell receptor beta chains reported below all come from one sample, sequenced in a study of OX40 agonist ivuxolimab in advanced cancers. Repertoires were generated with immunoSEQ multiplex PCR, while TCRdb's copy carries only in-frame clones and drops some. This table has under 20,000 clones, about 60% appearing once. Sequenced material: CD4+ or CD8+ T cells sorted from blood, taken in a trial of the OX40 agonist ivuxolimab. The source is an adult with an advanced solid tumor such as melanoma, head and neck, liver or kidney cancer.

Written as DNA, the CDR3 is TGCGCCAGCAGCCAAGAGTACGGCTCCTACGAGCAGTACTTC. The encoded protein is CASSQEYGSYEQYF. The chain carries TRBV4-3 and TRBJ2-7, with unresolved D. Germline assignment: CDR1 LGHNA and CDR2 YSLEER. Trimming took 0 bases from V and 0 from J, leaving 6 bases between them. The CDR3 has 14 amino acids.

This clone was counted only a few times. The V and J genes are TRBV11-2 and TRBJ1-1; D gene uncertain. Germline assignment: CDR1 SGHAT and CDR2 FQNNGV. The V and J ends lost 3 bases and 1 base respectively, with 6 bases between them. The CDR3 is made up of 13 amino acids. CDR3 sequence: CASSFPRNTEAFF. The CDR3 DNA sequence: TGTGCCAGCAGCTTTCCACGGAACACTGAAGCTTTCTTT. Filled out from reference TRBV11-2 and TRBJ1-1, the complete variable domain reads EAGVAQSPRYKIIEKRQSVAFWCNPISGHATLYWYQQILGQGPKLLIQFQNNGVVDDSQLPKDRFSAERLKGVDSTLKIQPAKLEDSAVYLCASSFPRNTEAFFGQGTRLTVV.

The rearrangement uses TRBV6-5 and TRBJ2-3; D gene uncertain. This CDR3 contains 14 residues. V shed 2 bases and J shed 6 bases, with 12 bases lying between them. CDR1 is MNHEY and CDR2 is SVGAGI in the germline V gene. The CDR3 protein is CASSYMAASDTQYF. CDR3 in DNA: TGTGCCAGCAGTTACATGGCGGCCTCGGATACGCAGTATTTT.

The CDR3 nucleotides are TGTGCCAGCAGCTTTCTCGCAGGGGGAGACGGCTACACCTTC. As protein: CASSFLAGGDGYTF. The rearrangement links TRBV4-2 to TRBJ1-2, with TRBD1 matching 7 bases. V trimming: 5 bases; J trimming: 8 bases; junction bases outside the gene matches: 11. The CDR3 extends over 14 amino acids. The germline V gene encodes CDR1 LGHNA and CDR2 YNFKEQ.

This chain joins TRBV10-2 and TRBJ2-7, with TRBD2 as a possible D gene (6 bases). Deletions cut 0 bases from V and 2 bases from J, with 14 bases between. Germline V lookup: CDR1 WSHSY, CDR2 SAAADI. The length of the CDR3 is 16 residues. The CDR3 here is CASSESVTSSAYEQYF. CDR3 sequence (DNA): TGCGCCAGCAGTGAGTCGGTCACTAGCAGCGCCTACGAGCAGTACTTC.

This clone has a handful of counts. The genes are TRBV5-6 and TRBJ1-2; D not certain. Germline V CDR1 and CDR2: SGHDT, YYEEEE. The CDR3 sequence is 13 residues long. V dropped 0 bases and J dropped 3 bases, with 6 bases sitting between them. CDR3 loop: CASSLDVYYGYTF. The CDR3 region has the DNA TGTGCCAGCAGCTTGGATGTATACTATGGCTACACCTTC.

The chain employs TRBV21-1 and TRBJ1-4. TRBV21-1 is flagged as a pseudogene. This CDR3 has 15 amino acids. The CDR3 region is CASSKENRRGEKLFF. The CDR3 DNA follows: TGTGCCAGCAGCAAAGAAAACAGGAGAGGGGAAAAACTGTTTTTT.

Written as DNA, the CDR3 is TGCGCCAGCAGCCAAGTAACACCGGGAGCCCAAGAGACCCAGTACTTC. This encodes CASSQVTPGAQETQYF. The rearrangement joins TRBV4-1 to TRBJ2-5, with TRBD2 as a possible D gene (6 bases). V was shortened by 1 base and J by 1 base, with 13 bases between the two germline ends. Per germline, CDR1 MGHRA and CDR2 YSYEKL. This CDR3 contains 16 residues.

The chain carries TRBV19 and TRBJ2-1, with D possibly called TRBD1 or TRBD2 (6 bases each). The germline V gene has CDR1 LNHDA and CDR2 SQIVND (reference sequence). The CDR3 has 13 residues. V was shortened by 11 bases and J by 3 bases, with 14 bases between the two germline ends. The CDR3 bases are TGTGCCTGCGGGACAACAAACTACAATGAGCAGTTCTTC. Translation gives CACGTTNYNEQFF.

The J gene is TRBJ1-1, the V gene TRBV19, with unresolved D. This CDR3 contains 15 residues. Between the trimmed V and J ends, which lost 1 base and 4 bases, there was a span of 13 bases. Germline V gene lookup returns CDR1 LNHDA and CDR2 SQIVND (reference sequence). CDR3 DNA: TGTGCCAGTAGTATAGGTGCGTACCTGGGCACTGAAGCTTTCTTT. Translating it yields CASSIGAYLGTEAFF.

The chain recombines TRBV7-8 with TRBJ2-7; D remains unclear. CDR1 is SGHVS, CDR2 FQNEAQ, per germline. The CDR3 is made up of 13 amino acids. V lost 2 bases, J lost 7 bases, and 12 bases lay in between. DNA for the CDR3: TGTGCCAGCAGCTTAATGGCCCCTAGGGAGCAGTACTTC. Translation: CASSLMAPREQYF.

The chain recombines TRBV15 with TRBJ2-3; 11 bases match TRBD2. The germline V gene has CDR1 LNHNV and CDR2 YYDKDF (reference sequence). The CDR3 is 18 residues long. Unmatched junction bases numbered 10, after V lost 0 bases and J lost 5 bases. The CDR3 DNA follows: TGTGCCACCAGCAGAGAACTAGCGGGGGCCTCCGGGGGAGATACGCAGTATTTT. Translated: CATSRELAGASGGDTQYF.

The chain is built from TRBV27 and TRBJ2-7; D ambiguous. The V and J ends lost 0 bases and 2 bases respectively, with 5 bases between them. Per germline, CDR1 MNHEY and CDR2 SMNVEV (reference sequence). This CDR3 comprises 13 residues. CDR3 nucleotides: TGTGCCAGCAGTTTATCGAAGACCTACGAGCAGTACTTC. It specifies CASSLSKTYEQYF.

In its sample, this clone is medium-sized (0.01 to 0.1%). The chain couples TRBV9 to TRBJ2-2; D is uncertain. The CDR3 contains 12 residues. Trimming pared 3 bases from V and 6 bases from J, leaving 6 bases between. CDR1 and CDR2 (germline): SGDLS, YYNGEE. CDR3 in DNA: TGTGCCAGCAGCGGGGATGCCGGGGAGCTGTTTTTT. Its translation is CASSGDAGELFF.

The rearrangement links TRBV27 to TRBJ1-5, with 7 bases identical to TRBD1. Germline V gene data show CDR1 as MNHEY and CDR2 as SMNVEV (reference sequence). With V trimmed by 3 bases and J by 4 bases, 6 bases remained unmatched. There are 15 residues in the CDR3. The CDR3: CASSLGSRGNQPQHF. In nucleotides, the CDR3 is TGTGCCAGCAGTTTGGGGAGCAGGGGGAATCAGCCCCAGCATTTT.

This clone has more than one count but fewer than ten. The J gene is TRBJ2-1, the V gene TRBV7-9; D ambiguous. The CDR3 sequence is 15 residues long. Trimming pared 11 bases from V and 0 bases from J, leaving 17 bases between. From germline, CDR1 is SEHNR and CDR2 FQNEAQ (reference sequence). CDR3 in DNA: TGTGCCGGGGTCGATAGCCAATACTCCTACAATGAGCAGTTCTTC. It encodes CAGVDSQYSYNEQFF.

CDR3 loop: CASSLTGGAACYGYTF. As DNA, the CDR3 is TGTGCCAGCAGCTTAACGGGTGGGGCGGCTTGCTATGGCTACACCTTC. The rearrangement uses TRBV7-3 and TRBJ1-2, with D possibly TRBD1 on 5 matching bases. Trimming cost V 0 bases and J 4 bases, with 15 bases left between them. CDR3 length: 16 residues. Looked up from germline, CDR1 is SGHTA and CDR2 is FQGTGA.

This clone has more than one count but fewer than ten. This chain links TRBV18 with TRBJ2-7; D is perhaps TRBD1 (6 bases). The CDR3 extends over 16 amino acids. Germline CDR1 reads KGHSH; CDR2 reads LQKENI. V lost 0 bases and J 6 bases, leaving 18 bases between the germline ends. CDR3 loop: CASSPPRGEGVSEQYF. CDR3 DNA sequence: TGTGCCAGCTCACCACCCAGGGGCGAAGGGGTGAGCGAGCAGTACTTC. The variable domain in full, completed from reference TRBV18 and TRBJ2-7, reads NAGVMQNPRHLVRRRGQEARLRCSPMKGHSHVYWYRQLPEEGLKFMVYLQKENIIDESGMPKERFSAEFPKEGPSILRIQQVVRGDSAAYFCASSPPRGEGVSEQYFGPGTRLTVT.

By proportion, this clone is medium-sized. The chain combines TRBV5-1 with TRBJ1-1; D ambiguous. With 2 bases removed from V and 0 bases from J, the gap between germline ends came to 5 bases. The germline gives CDR1 SGHRS, CDR2 YFSETQ. CDR3 length equals 13 residues. CDR3 amino acids: CASSLVMNTEAFF. The DNA of the CDR3 is TGCGCCAGCAGCTTAGTAATGAACACTGAAGCTTTCTTT.